This T cell receptor beta chain was captured in a study of OX40 agonist ivuxolimab in advanced cancers. The wider study: Patients enrolled in dose escalation were diagnosed with hepatocellular carcinoma, melanoma, renal cell or head and neck cancer.

With autoimmune disease history or systemic immunosuppression, patients were excluded. The repertoire was sequenced with immunoSEQ multiplex PCR; TCRdb's copy has only in-frame clones and lacks some. Of tens of thousands of clones in the sample, nearly 95% were seen once. Trimming took 2 bases from V and 3 from J; bases not matched to a gene: 5. Germline V gives CDR1 SGHDN, CDR2 FVKESK. This CDR3 has 18 residues. The gene calls are TRBV14 and TRBJ2-6; TRBD2 aligns across 12 bases. Specimen: CD4+ or CD8+ T cells sorted from blood, collected in a trial of the OX40 agonist ivuxolimab. The sequence was collected from an adult with an advanced solid tumor such as melanoma, head and neck, liver or kidney cancer. The CDR3 DNA sequence: TGTGCCAGCAGCCAACTAGCGGGAGGGCCTGGTGGGGCCAACGTCCTGACTTTC. Encoded protein: CASSQLAGGPGGANVLTF. Complete variable domain (other parts from reference TRBV14 and TRBJ2-6): EAGVTQFPSHSVIEKGQTVTLRCDPISGHDNLYWYRRVMGKEIKFLLHFVKESKQDESGMPNNRFLAERTGGTYSTLKVQPAELEDSGVYFCASSQLAGGPGGANVLTFGAGSRLTVL.